What follows describes a single T cell receptor (beta chain). No antigen is known for it. Distinct nucleotide sequences in the sample also encode this CDR3. The PCR ran on 60 Vbeta and 13 Jbeta primers. Assay used: immunoSEQ multiplex PCR; TCRdb lists only in-frame clones, some missing. The repertoire holds fewer than 250,000 clones, with 65% to 80% as singletons. This specimen belongs to a study of cytomegalovirus exposure and HLA in healthy donors. Whole-study findings and limits: Within an earlier analysis, most TCR beta V segments proved productive either about 87% or about 30% of the time.

Trimming cost V 0 bases and J 10 bases, with 7 bases left between them. CDR3 length equals 13 residues. Germline V gene lookup returns CDR1 LGHNA and CDR2 YSLEER. Material for sequencing was PBMCs. The chain joins TRBV4-3 to TRBJ1-6; D is ambiguous. The sequence was collected from a man under 40 in good health and CMV-seropositive. This chain's CDR3 is CASSQDEGSPLHF. The CDR3 DNA sequence: TGCGCCAGCAGCCAAGATGAGGGATCACCCCTCCACTTT.